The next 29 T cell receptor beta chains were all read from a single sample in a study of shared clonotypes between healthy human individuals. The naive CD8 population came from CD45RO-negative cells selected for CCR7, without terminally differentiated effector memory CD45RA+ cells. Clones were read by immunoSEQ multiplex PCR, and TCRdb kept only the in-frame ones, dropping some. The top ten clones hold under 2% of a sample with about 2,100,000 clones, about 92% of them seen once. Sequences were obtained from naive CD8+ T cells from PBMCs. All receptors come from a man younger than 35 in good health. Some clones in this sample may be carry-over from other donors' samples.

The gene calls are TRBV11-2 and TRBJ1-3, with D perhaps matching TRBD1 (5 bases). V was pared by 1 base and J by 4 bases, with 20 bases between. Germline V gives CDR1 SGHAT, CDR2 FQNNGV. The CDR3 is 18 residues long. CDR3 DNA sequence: TGTGCCAGCAGCTTAGCCCCCCTAGTTTCGGGGGTCGGAAACACCATATATTTT. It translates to CASSLAPLVSGVGNTIYF. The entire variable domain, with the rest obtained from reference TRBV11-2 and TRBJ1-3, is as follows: EAGVAQSPRYKIIEKRQSVAFWCNPISGHATLYWYQQILGQGPKLLIQFQNNGVVDDSQLPKDRFSAERLKGVDSTLKIQPAKLEDSAVYLCASSLAPLVSGVGNTIYFGEGSWLTVV.

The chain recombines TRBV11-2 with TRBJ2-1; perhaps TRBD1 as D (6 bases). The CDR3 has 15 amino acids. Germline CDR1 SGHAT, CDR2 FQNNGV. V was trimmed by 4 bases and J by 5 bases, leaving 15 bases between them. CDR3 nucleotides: TGTGCCAGCAGCTCACGGCCAGGGGAAAACAATGAGCAGTTCTTC. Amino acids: CASSSRPGENNEQFF.

CDR3 in amino acids: CASSLQGRTEAFF. In DNA, the CDR3 is TGTGCCAGCAGCCTTCAGGGGCGCACTGAAGCTTTCTTT. The V gene is TRBV7-8, the J gene TRBJ1-1; the D gene is possibly TRBD1 (6 bases). Looked up from germline, CDR1 is SGHVS and CDR2 is FQNEAQ. This CDR3 has 13 amino acids. Trimming stripped 5 bases from V and 4 bases from J, with 11 bases between.

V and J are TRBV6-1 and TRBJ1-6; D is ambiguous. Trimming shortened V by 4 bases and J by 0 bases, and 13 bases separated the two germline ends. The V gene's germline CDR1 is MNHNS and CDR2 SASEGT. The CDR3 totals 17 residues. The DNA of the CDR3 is TGTGCCAGCAGTGCCCTTGGAGCAAGCTCCTATAATTCACCCCTCCACTTT. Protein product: CASSALGASSYNSPLHF.

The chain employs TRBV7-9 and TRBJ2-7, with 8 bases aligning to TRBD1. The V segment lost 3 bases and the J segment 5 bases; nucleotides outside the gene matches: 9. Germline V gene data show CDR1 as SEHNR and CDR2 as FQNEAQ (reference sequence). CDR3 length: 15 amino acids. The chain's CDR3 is CASSFGQGRFHEQYF. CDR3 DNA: TGTGCCAGCAGCTTTGGACAGGGCCGTTTCCACGAGCAGTACTTC.

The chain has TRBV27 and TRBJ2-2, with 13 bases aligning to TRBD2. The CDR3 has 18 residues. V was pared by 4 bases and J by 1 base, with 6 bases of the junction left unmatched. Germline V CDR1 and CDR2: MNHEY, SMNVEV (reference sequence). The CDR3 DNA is TGTGCCAGCAGTTCGGGACTAGCGGGACTAGTGAACACCGGGGAGCTGTTTTTT. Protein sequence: CASSSGLAGLVNTGELFF.

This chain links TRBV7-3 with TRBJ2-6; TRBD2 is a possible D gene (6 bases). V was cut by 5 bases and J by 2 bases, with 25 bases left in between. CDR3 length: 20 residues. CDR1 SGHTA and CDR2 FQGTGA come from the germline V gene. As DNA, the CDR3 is TGTGCCAGCAGCCATATACGAAGGGGACTCGGCCCCACTGGGGCCAACGTCCTGACTTTC. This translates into CASSHIRRGLGPTGANVLTF. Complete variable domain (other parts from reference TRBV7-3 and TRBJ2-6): GAGVSQTPSNKVTEKGKYVELRCDPISGHTALYWYRQSLGQGPEFLIYFQGTGAADDSGLPNDRFFAVRPEGSVSTLKIQRTERGDSAVYLCASSHIRRGLGPTGANVLTFGAGSRLTVL.

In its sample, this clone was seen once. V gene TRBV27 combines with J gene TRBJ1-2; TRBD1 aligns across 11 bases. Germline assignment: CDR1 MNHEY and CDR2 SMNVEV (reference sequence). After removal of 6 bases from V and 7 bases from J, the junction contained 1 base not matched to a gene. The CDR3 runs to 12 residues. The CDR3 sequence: CASRDRGLGYTF. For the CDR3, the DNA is TGTGCCAGCAGGGACAGGGGGCTTGGCTACACCTTC.

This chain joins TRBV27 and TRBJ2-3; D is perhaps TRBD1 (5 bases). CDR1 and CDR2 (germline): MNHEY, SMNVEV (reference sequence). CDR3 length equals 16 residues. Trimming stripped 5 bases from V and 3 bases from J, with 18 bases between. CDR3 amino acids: CASSHRTLQSTDTQYF. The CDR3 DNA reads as TGTGCCAGCAGTCACAGGACCCTACAGAGTACAGATACGCAGTATTTT.

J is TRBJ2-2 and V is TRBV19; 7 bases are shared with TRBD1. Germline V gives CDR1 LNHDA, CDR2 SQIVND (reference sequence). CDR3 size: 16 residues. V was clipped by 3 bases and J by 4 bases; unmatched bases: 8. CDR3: CASSIPRTGVTGELFF. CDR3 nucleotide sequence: TGTGCCAGTAGTATTCCACGGACAGGCGTCACCGGGGAGCTGTTTTTT.

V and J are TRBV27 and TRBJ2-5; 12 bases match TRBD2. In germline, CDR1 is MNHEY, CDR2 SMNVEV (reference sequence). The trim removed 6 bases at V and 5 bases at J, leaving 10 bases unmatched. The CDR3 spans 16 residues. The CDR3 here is CASSTTSGRNGETQYF. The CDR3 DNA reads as TGTGCCAGCAGCACTACTAGCGGGAGGAATGGGGAGACCCAGTACTTC.

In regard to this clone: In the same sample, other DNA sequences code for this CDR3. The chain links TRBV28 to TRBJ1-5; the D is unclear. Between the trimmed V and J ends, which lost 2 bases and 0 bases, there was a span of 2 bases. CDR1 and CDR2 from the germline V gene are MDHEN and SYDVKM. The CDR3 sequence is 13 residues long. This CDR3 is CASSLGSNQPQHF. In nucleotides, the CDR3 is TGTGCCAGCAGTTTAGGTAGCAATCAGCCCCAGCATTTT.

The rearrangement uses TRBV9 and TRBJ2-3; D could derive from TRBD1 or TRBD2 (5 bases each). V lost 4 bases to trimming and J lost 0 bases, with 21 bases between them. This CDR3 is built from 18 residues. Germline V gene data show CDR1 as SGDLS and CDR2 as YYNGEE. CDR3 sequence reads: CASSTPLKWGISTDTQYF. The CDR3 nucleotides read TGTGCCAGCAGCACACCACTAAAATGGGGGATTAGCACAGATACGCAGTATTTT.

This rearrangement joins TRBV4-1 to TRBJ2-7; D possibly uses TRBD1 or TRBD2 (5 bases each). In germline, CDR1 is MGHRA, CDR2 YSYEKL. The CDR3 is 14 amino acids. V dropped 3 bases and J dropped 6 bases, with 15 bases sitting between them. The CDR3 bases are TGCGCCAGCAGCCAGGTGCAGGGACCCCGCGAGCAGTACTTC. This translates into CASSQVQGPREQYF.

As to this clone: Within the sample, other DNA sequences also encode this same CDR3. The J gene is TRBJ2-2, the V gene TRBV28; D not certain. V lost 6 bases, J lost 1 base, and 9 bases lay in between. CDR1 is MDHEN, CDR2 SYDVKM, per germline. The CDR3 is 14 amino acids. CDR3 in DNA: TGTGCCAGCAGCCCACGTTTGAACACCGGGGAGCTGTTTTTT. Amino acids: CASSPRLNTGELFF.

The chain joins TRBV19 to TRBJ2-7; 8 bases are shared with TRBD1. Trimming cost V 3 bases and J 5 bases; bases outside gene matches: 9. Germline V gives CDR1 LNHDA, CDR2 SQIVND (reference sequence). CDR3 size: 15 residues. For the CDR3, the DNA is TGTGCCAGTAGTATCGTTCAGGGGGCGATGAACGAGCAGTACTTC. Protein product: CASSIVQGAMNEQYF.

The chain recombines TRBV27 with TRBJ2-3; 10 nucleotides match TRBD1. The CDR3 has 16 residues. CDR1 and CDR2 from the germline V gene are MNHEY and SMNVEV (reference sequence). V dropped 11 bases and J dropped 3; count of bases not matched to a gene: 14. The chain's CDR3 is CASCSRDRGRTDTQYF. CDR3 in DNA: TGTGCCTCATGTTCCCGGGACAGGGGAAGAACAGATACGCAGTATTTT.

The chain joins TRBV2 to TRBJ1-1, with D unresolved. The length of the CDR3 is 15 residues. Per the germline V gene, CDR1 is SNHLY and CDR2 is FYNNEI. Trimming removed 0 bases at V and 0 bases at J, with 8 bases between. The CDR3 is CASSEATLMNTEAFF. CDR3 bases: TGTGCCAGCAGTGAAGCGACACTCATGAACACTGAAGCTTTCTTT.

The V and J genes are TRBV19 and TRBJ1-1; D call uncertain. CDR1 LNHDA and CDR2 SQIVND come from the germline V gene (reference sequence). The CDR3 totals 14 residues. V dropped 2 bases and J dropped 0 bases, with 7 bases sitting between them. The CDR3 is CASSIYNLNTEAFF. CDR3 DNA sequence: TGTGCCAGTAGTATATATAACTTGAACACTGAAGCTTTCTTT. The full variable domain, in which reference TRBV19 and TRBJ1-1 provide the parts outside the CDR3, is DGGITQSPKYLFRKEGQNVTLSCEQNLNHDAMYWYRQDPGQGLRLIYYSQIVNDFQKGDIAEGYSVSREKKESFPLTVTSAQKNPTAFYLCASSIYNLNTEAFFGQGTRLTVV.

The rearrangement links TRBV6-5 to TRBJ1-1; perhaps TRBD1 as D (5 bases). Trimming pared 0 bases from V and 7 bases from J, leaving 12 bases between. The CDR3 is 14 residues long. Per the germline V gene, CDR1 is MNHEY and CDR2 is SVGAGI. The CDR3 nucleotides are TGTGCCAGCAGTTACTCGAGTTGGGGCTATGAAGCTTTCTTT. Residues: CASSYSSWGYEAFF.

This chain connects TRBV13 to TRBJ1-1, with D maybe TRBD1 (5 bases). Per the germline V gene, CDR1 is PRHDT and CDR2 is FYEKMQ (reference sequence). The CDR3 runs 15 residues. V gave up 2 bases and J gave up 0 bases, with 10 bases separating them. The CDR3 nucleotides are TGTGCCAGCAGCTTATTGCGGGGGGTGAACACTGAAGCTTTCTTT. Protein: CASSLLRGVNTEAFF. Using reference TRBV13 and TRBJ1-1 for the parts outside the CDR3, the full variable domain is AAGVIQSPRHLIKEKRETATLKCYPIPRHDTVYWYQQGPGQDPQFLISFYEKMQSDKGSIPDRFSAQQFSDYHSELNMSSLELGDSALYFCASSLLRGVNTEAFFGQGTRLTVV.

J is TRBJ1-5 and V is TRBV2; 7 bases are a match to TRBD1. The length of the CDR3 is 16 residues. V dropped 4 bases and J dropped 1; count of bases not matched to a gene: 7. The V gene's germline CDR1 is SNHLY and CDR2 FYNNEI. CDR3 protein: CASSGHRDSSNQPQHF. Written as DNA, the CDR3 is TGTGCCAGCAGTGGGCACCGGGACAGCAGCAATCAGCCCCAGCATTTT. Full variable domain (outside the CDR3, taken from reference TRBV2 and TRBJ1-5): EPEVTQTPSHQVTQMGQEVILRCVPISNHLYFYWYRQILGQKVEFLVSFYNNEISEKSEIFDDQFSVERPDGSNFTLKIRSTKLEDSAMYFCASSGHRDSSNQPQHFGDGTRLSIL.

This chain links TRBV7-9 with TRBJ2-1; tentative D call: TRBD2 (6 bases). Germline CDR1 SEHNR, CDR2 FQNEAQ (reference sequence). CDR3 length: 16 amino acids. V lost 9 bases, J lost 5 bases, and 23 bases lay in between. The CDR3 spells CASTAEFGGRNNEQFF. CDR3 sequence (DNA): TGTGCCAGTACCGCCGAGTTTGGAGGGAGGAACAATGAGCAGTTCTTC.

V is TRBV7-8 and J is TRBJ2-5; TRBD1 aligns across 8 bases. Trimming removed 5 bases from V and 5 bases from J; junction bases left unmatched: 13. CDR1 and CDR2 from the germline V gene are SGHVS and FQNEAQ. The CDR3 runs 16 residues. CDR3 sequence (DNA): TGTGCCAGCAGCAAACGATCGACAGGGGATCGCGAGACCCAGTACTTC. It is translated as CASSKRSTGDRETQYF. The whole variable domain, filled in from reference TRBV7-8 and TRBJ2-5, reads GAGVSQSPRYKVAKRGQDVALRCDPISGHVSLFWYQQALGQGPEFLTYFQNEAQLDKSGLPSDRFFAERPEGSVSTLKIQRTQQEDSAVYLCASSKRSTGDRETQYFGPGTRLLVL.

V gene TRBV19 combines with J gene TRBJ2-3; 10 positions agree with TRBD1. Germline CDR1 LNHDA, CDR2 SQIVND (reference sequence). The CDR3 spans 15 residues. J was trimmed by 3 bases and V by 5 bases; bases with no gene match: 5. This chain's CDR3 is CASSPRQGATDTQYF. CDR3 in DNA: TGTGCCAGTAGTCCGAGACAGGGGGCAACAGATACGCAGTATTTT.

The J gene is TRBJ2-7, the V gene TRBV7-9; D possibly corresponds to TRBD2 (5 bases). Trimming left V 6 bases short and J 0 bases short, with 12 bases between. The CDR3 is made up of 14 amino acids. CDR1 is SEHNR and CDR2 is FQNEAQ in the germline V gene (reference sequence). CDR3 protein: CASRPTGSSYEQYF. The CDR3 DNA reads TGTGCCAGCAGACCGACGGGAAGCTCCTACGAGCAGTACTTC. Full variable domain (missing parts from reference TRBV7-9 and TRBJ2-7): DTGVSQNPRHKITKRGQNVTFRCDPISEHNRLYWYRQTLGQGPEFLTYFQNEAQLEKSRLLSDRFSAERPKGSFSTLEIQRTEQGDSAMYLCASRPTGSSYEQYFGPGTRLTVT.

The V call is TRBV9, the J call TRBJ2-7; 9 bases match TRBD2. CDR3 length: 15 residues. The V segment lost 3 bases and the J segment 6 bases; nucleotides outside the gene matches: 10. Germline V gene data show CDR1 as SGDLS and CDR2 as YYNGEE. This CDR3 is CASSAAASGTPEQYF. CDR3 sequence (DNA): TGTGCCAGCAGCGCCGCAGCTAGCGGGACCCCCGAGCAGTACTTC.

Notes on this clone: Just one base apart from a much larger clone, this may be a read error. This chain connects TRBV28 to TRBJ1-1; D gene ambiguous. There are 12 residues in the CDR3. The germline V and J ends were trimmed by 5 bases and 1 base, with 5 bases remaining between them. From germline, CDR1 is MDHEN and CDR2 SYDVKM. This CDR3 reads CASSMGNTEAFF. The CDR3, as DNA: TGTGCCAGCAGTATGGGGAACACTGAAGCTTTCTTT.

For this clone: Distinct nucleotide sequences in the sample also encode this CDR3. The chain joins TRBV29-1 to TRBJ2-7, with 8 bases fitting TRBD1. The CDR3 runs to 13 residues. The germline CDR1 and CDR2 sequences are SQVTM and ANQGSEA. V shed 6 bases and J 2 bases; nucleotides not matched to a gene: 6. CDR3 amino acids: CSVLGQGPYEQYF. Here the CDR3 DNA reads TGCAGCGTCCTAGGACAGGGACCCTACGAGCAGTACTTC.